Shown below are 25 T cell receptor beta chains from a single sample sequenced in a study of blood T cell repertoires in COVID-19. Libraries were prepared by immunoSEQ multiplex PCR; TCRdb keeps only in-frame clonotypes and omits some of them. The sample records 350,000 or so clones, approximately 89% being singletons. Sequenced: peripheral blood. Receptor source: a woman aged 60-75 years with COVID-19, enrolled during active disease.

The chain joins TRBV4-2 to TRBJ1-3; D is undetermined. Germline assignment: CDR1 LGHNA and CDR2 YNFKEQ. The CDR3 consists of 17 residues. V lost 0 bases to trimming and J lost 0 bases, with 12 bases between them. The CDR3 sequence is CASSQDRGVSSGNTIYF. In nucleotides, the CDR3 is TGTGCCAGCAGCCAAGATCGCGGGGTTAGCTCTGGAAACACCATATATTTT.

The chain joins TRBV11-2 to TRBJ2-5, with 7 positions matching TRBD2. This CDR3 is built from 15 residues. Germline lookup yields CDR1 SGHAT and CDR2 FQNNGV. V shed 1 base, J shed 4 bases, and the junction held 6 bases outside the gene matches. The CDR3 sequence: CASSLVGGRRETQYF. The CDR3 nucleotides read TGTGCCAGCAGCTTAGTGGGAGGGCGGAGAGAGACCCAGTACTTC.

The gene calls are TRBV5-6 and TRBJ1-2; TRBD1 matches 7 bases. There are 13 residues in the CDR3. Germline trimming cut 2 bases from V and 8 bases from J; bases unmatched to any gene: 6. Germline values: CDR1 SGHDT, CDR2 YYEEEE. Here the CDR3 DNA reads TGTGCCAGCAGCTTATGGCAGGGGGGCGGCTACACCTTC. Its translation: CASSLWQGGGYTF.

The chain couples TRBV5-6 to TRBJ1-5, with D hard to call. The CDR3 runs 14 residues. The V and J ends lost 0 bases and 5 bases respectively, with 9 bases between them. Looked up from germline, CDR1 is SGHDT and CDR2 is YYEEEE. The CDR3 is CASSLGQLDQPQHF. CDR3 nucleotides: TGTGCCAGCAGCTTGGGTCAGCTAGATCAGCCCCAGCATTTT.

The rearrangement links TRBV7-8 to TRBJ2-1, with a possible D match to TRBD2 (5 bases). Deletions cut 0 bases from V and 8 bases from J, with 20 bases between. Germline CDR1 SGHVS, CDR2 FQNEAQ. The CDR3 loop spans 17 amino acids. CDR3 region: CASSLALFGEKSYEQFF. CDR3 in DNA: TGTGCCAGCAGCTTAGCGCTTTTCGGGGAAAAGAGCTATGAGCAGTTCTTC. The complete variable domain, with remaining parts taken from reference TRBV7-8 and TRBJ2-1, reads GAGVSQSPRYKVAKRGQDVALRCDPISGHVSLFWYQQALGQGPEFLTYFQNEAQLDKSGLPSDRFFAERPEGSVSTLKIQRTQQEDSAVYLCASSLALFGEKSYEQFFGPGTRLTVL.

The chain couples TRBV27 to TRBJ1-5; 8 bases match TRBD1. V lost 5 bases to trimming and J lost 5 bases; unmatched junction nucleotides: 2. The CDR3 length is 13 residues. Germline CDR1 is MNHEY and CDR2 is SMNVEV (reference sequence). For the CDR3, the DNA is TGTGCCAGCAGTCCGGACAGGGATCAGCCCCAGCATTTT. This sequence encodes CASSPDRDQPQHF.

Only a few counts were recorded for this clone. V gene TRBV27 combines with J gene TRBJ1-2; D perhaps matches TRBD1 (6 bases). The CDR3 has 17 amino acids. Germline CDR1 and CDR2: MNHEY and SMNVEV (reference sequence). V lost 5 bases and J 4 bases, leaving 23 bases between the germline ends. Written as DNA, the CDR3 is TGTGCCAGCAGTCCCCGAGGGGGAACCGTGCCCCTCTATGGCTACACCTTC. It codes for CASSPRGGTVPLYGYTF.

V usage is TRBV3-1 (or the pseudogene TRBV3-2) and J usage is TRBJ2-1; TRBD2 agrees at 10 bases. With V trimmed by 4 bases and J by 6 bases, 15 bases remained unmatched. Per germline, CDR1 LGHDT and CDR2 YNNKEL (reference sequence). This CDR3 has 18 residues. CDR3 sequence (DNA): TGTGCCAGCAGCCCGAATCTGGGTGGAGCGGGGGGGCTCAATGAGCAGTTCTTC. Translated, it gives CASSPNLGGAGGLNEQFF.

The rearrangement uses TRBV30 and TRBJ1-5; D might be TRBD1 (6 bases). The CDR3 has 13 amino acids. Trimming removed 2 bases from V and 6 bases from J, with 11 bases in between. CDR1 GTSNPN and CDR2 SVGIG come from the germline V gene (reference sequence). CDR3 in DNA: TGTGCCTGGAGTAACCAGGGGAGTCAGCCCCAGCATTTT. Translation: CAWSNQGSQPQHF.

V usage is TRBV13 and J usage is TRBJ1-2; 7 bases are a match to TRBD1. The germline CDR1 and CDR2 sequences are PRHDT and FYEKMQ (reference sequence). With V trimmed by 5 bases and J by 6 bases, 15 bases remained unmatched. The CDR3 is 16 residues long. This CDR3 is CASSPRGQALKDGYTF. The CDR3 DNA reads as TGTGCCAGCAGCCCAAGAGGACAGGCCCTAAAGGATGGCTACACCTTC.

The chain joins TRBV3-1 (or the pseudogene TRBV3-2) to TRBJ2-7; perhaps TRBD2 as D (7 bases). V lost 0 bases and J lost 5, with 20 bases in between. CDR1 LGHDT and CDR2 YNNKEL come from the germline V gene (reference sequence). The CDR3 contains 17 residues. Written as DNA, the CDR3 is TGTGCCAGCAGCCAAGAAGGGGGTCTAGCGGTCGCGAACGAGCAGTACTTC. Translated: CASSQEGGLAVANEQYF.

The V and J genes are TRBV19 and TRBJ1-5; no definite D call. The V end was cut by 5 bases, the J end by 0 bases, with 17 bases between. The germline V gene has CDR1 LNHDA and CDR2 SQIVND (reference sequence). This CDR3 has 17 residues. The CDR3 DNA reads TGTGCCAGTAGTCACCCAGTCAGGCGGGGTAGCAATCAGCCCCAGCATTTT. Translated: CASSHPVRRGSNQPQHF.

CDR3 sequence reads: CASSPGTSGGRGNEQFF. The CDR3 nucleotides read TGCGCCAGCAGCCCCGGGACTAGCGGGGGGAGGGGAAATGAGCAGTTCTTC. This rearrangement joins TRBV5-1 to TRBJ2-1, with TRBD2 matching over 15 bases. Germline V CDR1 and CDR2: SGHRS, YFSETQ. Germline trimming cut 4 bases from V and 7 bases from J; bases unmatched to any gene: 9. The CDR3 sequence is 17 residues long.

This clone was detected a few times. The chain employs TRBV9 and TRBJ2-7; D possibly corresponds to TRBD2 (5 bases). Between the trimmed V and J ends, which lost 3 bases and 0 bases, there was a span of 13 bases. Germline V gene sequence: CDR1 SGDLS, CDR2 YYNGEE. The CDR3 loop spans 15 amino acids. The CDR3 loop is CASSAGISLSYEQYF. CDR3 DNA: TGTGCCAGCAGCGCCGGGATTTCCCTCTCCTACGAGCAGTACTTC. Combining the CDR3 with reference TRBV9 and TRBJ2-7 gives the whole variable domain DSGVTQTPKHLITATGQRVTLRCSPRSGDLSVYWYQQSLDQGLQFLIQYYNGEERAKGNILERFSAQQFPDLHSELNLSSLELGDSALYFCASSAGISLSYEQYFGPGTRLTVT.

This clone has more than one count but fewer than ten. The sample carries other DNA sequences with the same CDR3. The gene calls are TRBV5-1 and TRBJ2-3; D perhaps matches TRBD2 (6 bases). CDR1 is SGHRS, CDR2 YFSETQ, per germline. The CDR3 has 15 amino acids. V lost 0 bases to trimming and J lost 1 base, with 9 bases between them. The CDR3, as DNA: TGCGCCAGCAGCTTGGTCGGCGGGGGCACAGATACGCAGTATTTT. Encoded protein: CASSLVGGGTDTQYF. Full variable domain (outside the CDR3, taken from reference TRBV5-1 and TRBJ2-3): KAGVTQTPRYLIKTRGQQVTLSCSPISGHRSVSWYQQTPGQGLQFLFEYFSETQRNKGNFPGRFSGRQFSNSRSEMNVSTLELGDSALYLCASSLVGGGTDTQYFGPGTRLTVL.

The chain employs TRBV11-2 and TRBJ2-5; 7 bases fit TRBD2. The CDR3 length is 14 residues. The J segment lost 4 bases and the V segment lost 1 base, leaving 3 bases of the junction unmatched. Per germline, CDR1 SGHAT and CDR2 FQNNGV. The CDR3 protein is CASSLGGGLETQYF. Here the CDR3 DNA reads TGTGCCAGCAGCTTAGGGGGGGGGTTAGAGACCCAGTACTTC.

V is TRBV6-5 and J is TRBJ1-1, with TRBD1 matching over 9 bases. The CDR3 has 16 amino acids. Germline V gene data show CDR1 as MNHEY and CDR2 as SVGAGI. The V gene end was trimmed by 4 bases and the J gene end by 1 base; junction bases not matched to a gene: 7. This CDR3 is CASSLFPGQGNTEAFF. The CDR3 nucleotides are TGTGCCAGCAGTTTATTCCCGGGACAGGGGAACACTGAAGCTTTCTTT.

This chain connects TRBV3-1 (or the pseudogene TRBV3-2) to TRBJ2-7, with D tentatively TRBD2 (5 bases). The CDR3 runs 14 residues. Germline assignment: CDR1 LGHDT and CDR2 YNNKEL (reference sequence). V shed 0 bases and J shed 6 bases, with 12 bases lying between them. The CDR3 DNA is TGTGCCAGCAGCCAAGAACTGTTGAGGGCCGAGCAGTACTTC. Translation gives CASSQELLRAEQYF.

J is TRBJ1-3 and V is TRBV4-1; D not certain. This CDR3 comprises 19 residues. Trimming removed 2 bases from V and 6 bases from J, with 26 bases in between. Germline V gene data show CDR1 as MGHRA and CDR2 as YSYEKL. The CDR3 here is CASSQILSRSARQKNTIYF. DNA for the CDR3: TGCGCCAGCAGCCAAATTCTCTCTCGCTCGGCCAGGCAAAAAAACACCATATATTTT.

The rearrangement links TRBV7-2 to TRBJ2-2; 7 bases fit TRBD2. Germline values: CDR1 SGHTA, CDR2 FQGNSA. Germline trimming cut 1 base from V and 3 bases from J; bases unmatched to any gene: 8. The CDR3 extends over 17 amino acids. For the CDR3, the DNA is TGTGCCAGCAGCTTAGTTCTAGCGGTCTCTGACACCGGGGAGCTGTTTTTT. It encodes CASSLVLAVSDTGELFF. The full variable domain, completed using reference TRBV7-2 and TRBJ2-2, is GAGVSQSPSNKVTEKGKDVELRCDPISGHTALYWYRQSLGQGLEFLIYFQGNSAPDKSGLPSDRFSAERTGGSVSTLTIQRTQQEDSAVYLCASSLVLAVSDTGELFFGEGSRLTVL.

The chain combines TRBV6-6 with TRBJ1-1; the match to TRBD1 covers 8 bases. CDR3 length: 14 residues. J gave up 1 base and V 5 bases, and 3 bases lay outside the gene matches. Germline CDR1 MNHNY, CDR2 SVGAGI (reference sequence). CDR3 nucleotides: TGTGCCAGCAGTCGGACAGGGACGAACACTGAAGCTTTCTTT. Translating it yields CASSRTGTNTEAFF.

The J gene is TRBJ1-1, the V gene TRBV5-1, with D possibly matching TRBD1 (5 bases). Germline V gives CDR1 SGHRS, CDR2 YFSETQ. CDR3 length equals 15 residues. The ends were cut back, 1 base at V and 4 bases at J, with 14 bases in the middle. This chain's CDR3 is CASSLTGARGTEAFF. The CDR3 DNA follows: TGCGCCAGCAGCTTGACAGGTGCTCGAGGCACTGAAGCTTTCTTT.

The CDR3 loop reads CASTSGQANTEAFF. The CDR3 coding sequence is TGTGCCAGCACCTCGGGACAGGCCAACACTGAAGCTTTCTTT. V usage is TRBV5-4 and J usage is TRBJ1-1, with 8 bases aligning to TRBD1. Germline loops: CDR1 SGHNT, CDR2 YYREEE (reference sequence). Unmatched junction bases numbered 6, after V lost 6 bases and J lost 2 bases. The CDR3 spans 14 residues. The whole variable domain, filled in from reference TRBV5-4 and TRBJ1-1, reads ETGVTQSPTHLIKTRGQQVTLRCSSQSGHNTVSWYQQALGQGPQFIFQYYREEENGRGNFPPRFSGLQFPNYSSELNVNALELDDSALYLCASTSGQANTEAFFGQGTRLTVV.

The chain has TRBV7-2 and TRBJ2-3, with 11 bases lining up with TRBD2. Trimming at V came to 4 bases and at J to 1 base, leaving 7 bases not matched to a gene. The CDR3 contains 17 residues. The germline gives CDR1 SGHTA, CDR2 FQGNSA. DNA for the CDR3: TGTGCCAGCAGCTACAAAACACTAGCGGGGGGCACAGATACGCAGTATTTT. Encoded protein: CASSYKTLAGGTDTQYF. Looking up the rest from reference TRBV7-2 and TRBJ2-3 gives the full variable domain: GAGVSQSPSNKVTEKGKDVELRCDPISGHTALYWYRQSLGQGLEFLIYFQGNSAPDKSGLPSDRFSAERTGGSVSTLTIQRTQQEDSAVYLCASSYKTLAGGTDTQYFGPGTRLTVL.

V gene TRBV4-2 combines with J gene TRBJ1-3; D perhaps matches TRBD1 (6 bases). The V end was cut by 1 base, the J end by 0 bases, with 13 bases between. The CDR3 extends over 17 amino acids. Germline V gene data show CDR1 as LGHNA and CDR2 as YNFKEQ. In nucleotides, the CDR3 is TGTGCCAGCAGCCAAGTGGGGGACATACTCTCTGGAAACACCATATATTTT. Protein: CASSQVGDILSGNTIYF.